Listed here is a single T cell receptor (beta chain). Antigen: not known. This sample was taken from a study of T-cell memory formation after mild COVID-19. Study outcomes and limitations: Largely, contracting CD4+ clones fell within CM and EM, and contracting CD8+ clones within EMRA.

CDR3 length: 14 amino acids. Germline CDR1 and CDR2: DFQATT and SNEGSKA (reference sequence). A single record per CDR3 protein comes from TCRdb applying MiXCR to the 5' RACE reads. Of about 55,000 distinct CDR3 sequences in the sample, more than 8% were seen once. J is TRBJ2-1 and V is TRBV20-1; tentatively, D is TRBD2 (6 bases). This sequence originates from a young man who had mild COVID-19 (a few samples of this study predate the infection). Cell type and time point are not known. What was sequenced was PBMCs or a T cell subset sorted from them (not recorded which). As DNA, the CDR3 is TGCAGCCCGACTAGTTACGCCCAGTACAATGAGCAGTTCTTC. Its protein product is CSPTSYAQYNEQFF.